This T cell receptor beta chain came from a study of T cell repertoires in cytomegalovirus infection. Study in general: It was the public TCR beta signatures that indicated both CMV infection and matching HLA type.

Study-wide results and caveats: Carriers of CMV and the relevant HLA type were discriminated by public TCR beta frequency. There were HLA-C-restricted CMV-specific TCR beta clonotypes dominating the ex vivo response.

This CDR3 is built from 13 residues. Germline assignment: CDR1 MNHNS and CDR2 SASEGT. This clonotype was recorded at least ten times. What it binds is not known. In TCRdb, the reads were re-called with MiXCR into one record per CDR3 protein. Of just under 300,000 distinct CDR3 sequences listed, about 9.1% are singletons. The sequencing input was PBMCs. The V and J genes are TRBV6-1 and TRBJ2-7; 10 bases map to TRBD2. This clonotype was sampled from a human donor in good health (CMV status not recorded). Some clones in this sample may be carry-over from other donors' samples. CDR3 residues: CACSGGEDYEQYV. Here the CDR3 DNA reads TGTGCCTGCAGCGGGGGGGAGGACTACGAGCAGTACGTC.